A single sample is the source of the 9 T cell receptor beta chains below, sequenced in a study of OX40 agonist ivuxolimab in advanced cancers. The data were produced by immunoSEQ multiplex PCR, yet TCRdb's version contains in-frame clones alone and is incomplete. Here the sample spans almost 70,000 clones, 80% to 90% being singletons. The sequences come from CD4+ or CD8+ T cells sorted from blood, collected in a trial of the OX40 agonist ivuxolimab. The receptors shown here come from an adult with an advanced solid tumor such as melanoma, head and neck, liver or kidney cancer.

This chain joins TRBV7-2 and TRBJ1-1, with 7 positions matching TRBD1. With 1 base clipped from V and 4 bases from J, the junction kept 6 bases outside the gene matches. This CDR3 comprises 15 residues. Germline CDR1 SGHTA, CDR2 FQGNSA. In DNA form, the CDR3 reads TGTGCCAGCAGCTTAGTAACAGGGGCGGGCACTGAAGCTTTCTTT. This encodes CASSLVTGAGTEAFF.

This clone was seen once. CDR3 DNA sequence: TGTGCCAGCAGCGCCCTAGCGGGGACCTCCTACGAGCAGTACTTC. It translates to CASSALAGTSYEQYF. The V and J genes are TRBV9 and TRBJ2-7; 9 nucleotides match TRBD2. Per germline, CDR1 SGDLS and CDR2 YYNGEE. Trimming removed 3 bases from V and 0 bases from J; junction bases left unmatched: 4. The CDR3 covers 15 residues.

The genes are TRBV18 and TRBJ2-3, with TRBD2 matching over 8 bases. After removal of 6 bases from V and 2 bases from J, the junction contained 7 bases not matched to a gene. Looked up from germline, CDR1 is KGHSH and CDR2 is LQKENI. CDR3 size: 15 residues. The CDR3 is CASSTNGRATDTQYF. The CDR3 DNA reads TGTGCCAGCTCTACGAACGGGAGGGCCACAGATACGCAGTATTTT.

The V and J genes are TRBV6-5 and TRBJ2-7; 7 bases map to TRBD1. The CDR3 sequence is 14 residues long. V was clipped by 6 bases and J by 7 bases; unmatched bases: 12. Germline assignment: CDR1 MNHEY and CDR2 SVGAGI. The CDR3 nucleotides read TGTGCCAGCAGGCCTGAGACAGGGCGCGAGGAGCAGTACTTC. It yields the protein CASRPETGREEQYF.

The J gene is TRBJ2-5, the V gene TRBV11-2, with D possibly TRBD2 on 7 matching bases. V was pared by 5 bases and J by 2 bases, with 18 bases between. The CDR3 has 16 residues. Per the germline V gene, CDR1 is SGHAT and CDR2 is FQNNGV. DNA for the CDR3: TGTGCCAGCAGCGGACCGGGGAGGGGGGCTCAAGAGACCCAGTACTTC. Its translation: CASSGPGRGAQETQYF.

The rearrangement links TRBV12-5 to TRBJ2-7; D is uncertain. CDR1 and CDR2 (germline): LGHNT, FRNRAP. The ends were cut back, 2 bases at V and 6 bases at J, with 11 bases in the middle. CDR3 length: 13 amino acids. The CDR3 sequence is CASGLKPGSEQYF. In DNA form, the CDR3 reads TGTGCTAGTGGTTTGAAGCCCGGAAGCGAGCAGTACTTC. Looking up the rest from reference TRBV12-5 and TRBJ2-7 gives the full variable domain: DARVTQTPRHKVTEMGQEVTMRCQPILGHNTVFWYRQTMMQGLELLAYFRNRAPLDDSGMPKDRFSAEMPDATLATLKIQPSEPRDSAVYFCASGLKPGSEQYFGPGTRLTVT.

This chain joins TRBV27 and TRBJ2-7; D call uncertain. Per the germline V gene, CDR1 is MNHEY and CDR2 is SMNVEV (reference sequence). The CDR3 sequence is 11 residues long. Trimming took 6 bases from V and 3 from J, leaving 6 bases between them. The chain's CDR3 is CASSSLYEQYF. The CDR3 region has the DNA TGTGCCAGCAGCTCCCTCTACGAGCAGTACTTC.

The CDR3 loop is CASSYGLAGFYEQYF. The CDR3 DNA reads as TGCGCCAGCAGCTATGGACTAGCGGGATTCTACGAGCAGTACTTC. V is TRBV5-1 and J is TRBJ2-7; the match to TRBD2 covers 12 bases. Germline trimming cut 3 bases from V and 3 bases from J; bases unmatched to any gene: 4. This CDR3 region has 15 residues. The germline gives CDR1 SGHRS, CDR2 YFSETQ. The entire variable domain, with the rest obtained from reference TRBV5-1 and TRBJ2-7, is as follows: KAGVTQTPRYLIKTRGQQVTLSCSPISGHRSVSWYQQTPGQGLQFLFEYFSETQRNKGNFPGRFSGRQFSNSRSEMNVSTLELGDSALYLCASSYGLAGFYEQYFGPGTRLTVT.

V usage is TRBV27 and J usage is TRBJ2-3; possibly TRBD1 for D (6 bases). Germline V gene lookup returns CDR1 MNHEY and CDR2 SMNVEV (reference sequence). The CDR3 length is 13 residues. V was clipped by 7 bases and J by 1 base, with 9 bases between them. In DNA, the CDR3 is TGTGCCAGCACCAACAGGGGCACAGATACGCAGTATTTT. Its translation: CASTNRGTDTQYF.